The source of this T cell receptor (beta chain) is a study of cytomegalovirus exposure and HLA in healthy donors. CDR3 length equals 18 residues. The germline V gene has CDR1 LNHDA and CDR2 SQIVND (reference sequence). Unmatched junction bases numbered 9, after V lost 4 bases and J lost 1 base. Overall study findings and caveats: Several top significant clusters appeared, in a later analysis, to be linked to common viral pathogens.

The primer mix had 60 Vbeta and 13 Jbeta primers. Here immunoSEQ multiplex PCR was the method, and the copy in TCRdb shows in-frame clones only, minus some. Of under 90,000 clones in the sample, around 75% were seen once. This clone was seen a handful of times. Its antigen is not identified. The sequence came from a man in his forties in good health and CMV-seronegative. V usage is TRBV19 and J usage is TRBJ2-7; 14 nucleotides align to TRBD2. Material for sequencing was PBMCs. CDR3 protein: CASSNRLAGGLRSYEQYF. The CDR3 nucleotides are TGTGCCAGTAGTAACCGACTAGCGGGAGGGCTAAGGTCCTACGAGCAGTACTTC.